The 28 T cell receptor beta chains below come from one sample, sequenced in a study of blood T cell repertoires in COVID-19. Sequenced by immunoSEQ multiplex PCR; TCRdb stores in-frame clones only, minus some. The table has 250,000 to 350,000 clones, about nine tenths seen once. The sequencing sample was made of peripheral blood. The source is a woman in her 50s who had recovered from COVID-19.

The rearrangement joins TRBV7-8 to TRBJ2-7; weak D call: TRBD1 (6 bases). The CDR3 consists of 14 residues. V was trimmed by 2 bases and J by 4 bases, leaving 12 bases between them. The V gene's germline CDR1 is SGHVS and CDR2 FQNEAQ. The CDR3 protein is CASSLLQGGYEQYF. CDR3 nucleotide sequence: TGTGCCAGCAGCTTATTACAGGGCGGGTACGAGCAGTACTTC.

CDR3 coding DNA: TGTGCCAGCAGTCCGCTGGGACAGGTCCATCAGCCCCAGCATTTT. Protein: CASSPLGQVHQPQHF. J is TRBJ1-5 and V is TRBV28; TRBD1 matches at 8 bases. Germline CDR1 reads MDHEN; CDR2 reads SYDVKM. This CDR3 has 15 amino acids. The trim removed 5 bases at V and 5 bases at J, leaving 8 bases unmatched.

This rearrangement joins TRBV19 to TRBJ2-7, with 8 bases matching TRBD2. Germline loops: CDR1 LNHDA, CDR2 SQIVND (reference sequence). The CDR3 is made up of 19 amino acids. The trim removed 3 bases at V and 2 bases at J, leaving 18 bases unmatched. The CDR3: CASSISDGPAGARAYEQYF. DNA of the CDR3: TGTGCCAGTAGTATTTCGGACGGCCCAGCGGGAGCGAGGGCCTACGAGCAGTACTTC.

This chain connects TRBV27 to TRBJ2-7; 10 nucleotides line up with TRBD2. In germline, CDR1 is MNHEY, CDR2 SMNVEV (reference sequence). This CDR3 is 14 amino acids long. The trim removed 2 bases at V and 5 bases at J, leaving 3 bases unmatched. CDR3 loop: CASSLLAGENEQYF. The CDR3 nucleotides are TGTGCCAGCAGTTTACTAGCGGGGGAGAACGAGCAGTACTTC.

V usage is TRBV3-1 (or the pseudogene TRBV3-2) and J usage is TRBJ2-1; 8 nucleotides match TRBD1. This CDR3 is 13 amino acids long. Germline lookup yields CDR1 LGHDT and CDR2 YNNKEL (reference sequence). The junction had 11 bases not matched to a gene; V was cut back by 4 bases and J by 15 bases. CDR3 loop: CASSRRRGQGLFF. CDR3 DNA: TGTGCCAGCAGCCGAAGACGCGGACAGGGACTGTTCTTC.

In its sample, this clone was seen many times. CDR3 in amino acids: CASSQGLAGGPSYNEQFF. CDR3 nucleotides: TGCGCCAGCAGCCAAGGACTAGCGGGAGGGCCGTCCTACAATGAGCAGTTCTTC. The rearrangement links TRBV4-3 to TRBJ2-1; TRBD2 agrees at 14 bases. V lost 1 base to trimming and J lost 1 base; unmatched junction nucleotides: 3. Germline V gene lookup returns CDR1 LGHNA and CDR2 YSLEER. This CDR3 region has 18 residues.

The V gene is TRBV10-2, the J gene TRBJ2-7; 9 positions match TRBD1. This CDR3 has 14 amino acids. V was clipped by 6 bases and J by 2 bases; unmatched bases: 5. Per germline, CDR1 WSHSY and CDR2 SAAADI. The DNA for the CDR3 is TGCGCCAGCAGCACCGGGACAGGGACCTACGAGCAGTACTTC. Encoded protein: CASSTGTGTYEQYF.

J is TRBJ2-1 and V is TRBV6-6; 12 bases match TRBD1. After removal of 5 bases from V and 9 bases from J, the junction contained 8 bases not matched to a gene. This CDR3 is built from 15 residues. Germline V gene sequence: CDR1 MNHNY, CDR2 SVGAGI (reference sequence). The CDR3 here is CASSPRDRGRFEQFF. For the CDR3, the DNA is TGTGCCAGCAGTCCAAGGGACAGGGGGCGGTTTGAGCAGTTCTTC.

The CDR3 loop reads CASSPRVSSYNSPLHF. Written as DNA, the CDR3 is TGTGCCAGCAGCCCCAGGGTTAGCTCCTATAATTCACCCCTCCACTTT. V usage is TRBV7-2 and J usage is TRBJ1-6; TRBD1 might be the D (5 bases). The length of the CDR3 is 16 residues. Germline CDR1 SGHTA, CDR2 FQGNSA. V was pared by 5 bases and J by 0 bases, with 11 bases between.

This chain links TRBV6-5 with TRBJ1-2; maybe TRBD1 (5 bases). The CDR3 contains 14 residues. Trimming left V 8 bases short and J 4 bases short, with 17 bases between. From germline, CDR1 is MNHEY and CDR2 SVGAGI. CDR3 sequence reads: CASFIRAGRYGYTF. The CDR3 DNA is TGTGCCAGCTTTATTAGGGCGGGACGCTATGGCTACACCTTC.

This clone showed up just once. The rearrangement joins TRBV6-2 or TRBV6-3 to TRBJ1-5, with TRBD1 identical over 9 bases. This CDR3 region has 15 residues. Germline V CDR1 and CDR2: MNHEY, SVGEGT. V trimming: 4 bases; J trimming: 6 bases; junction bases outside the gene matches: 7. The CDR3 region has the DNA TGTGCCAGCAGTTCCCACAGGGGGCGCCTTCAGCCCCAGCATTTT. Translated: CASSSHRGRLQPQHF.

DNA of the CDR3: TGCAGTGCCCCCCACAGGGATGGCTACACCTTC. It codes for CSAPHRDGYTF. The chain carries TRBV20-1 and TRBJ1-2; D perhaps matches TRBD1 (6 bases). This CDR3 has 11 amino acids. Trimming took off 6 bases at V and 6 bases at J, with 11 bases between the two ends. Germline-derived CDR1 and CDR2 are DFQATT and SNEGSKA (reference sequence).

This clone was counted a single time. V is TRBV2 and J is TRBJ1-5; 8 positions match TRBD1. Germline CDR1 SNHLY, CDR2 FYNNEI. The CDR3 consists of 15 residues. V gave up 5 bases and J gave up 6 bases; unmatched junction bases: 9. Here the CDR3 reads CASSMQGAHGQPQHF. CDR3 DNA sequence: TGTGCCAGCAGTATGCAGGGGGCGCACGGTCAGCCCCAGCATTTT. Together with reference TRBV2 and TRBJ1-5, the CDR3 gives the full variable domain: EPEVTQTPSHQVTQMGQEVILRCVPISNHLYFYWYRQILGQKVEFLVSFYNNEISEKSEIFDDQFSVERPDGSNFTLKIRSTKLEDSAMYFCASSMQGAHGQPQHFGDGTRLSIL.

The CDR3 protein is CASSPIGTPNTGELFF. CDR3 in DNA: TGTGCCAGCAGCCCCATCGGGACTCCGAACACCGGGGAGCTGTTTTTT. This chain joins TRBV7-3 and TRBJ2-2, with a weak D call TRBD2 (6 bases). Deletions cut 5 bases from V and 0 bases from J, with 13 bases between. CDR1 and CDR2 (germline): SGHTA, FQGTGA. This CDR3 has 16 residues.

The CDR3 bases are TGTGCCAGCAGTTCAGGGACAGGAGTTATGAACACTGAAGCTTTCTTT. Encoded protein: CASSSGTGVMNTEAFF. The chain has TRBV5-6 and TRBJ1-1, with 8 bases identical to TRBD1. This CDR3 is built from 16 residues. Germline loops: CDR1 SGHDT, CDR2 YYEEEE. Trimming took 5 bases from V and 0 from J; bases not matched to a gene: 9.

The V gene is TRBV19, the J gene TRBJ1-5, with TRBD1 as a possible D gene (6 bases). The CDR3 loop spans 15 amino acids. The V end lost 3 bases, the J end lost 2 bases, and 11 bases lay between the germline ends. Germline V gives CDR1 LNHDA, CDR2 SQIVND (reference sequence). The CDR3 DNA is TGTGCCAGTAGTATGTTAGGGGGAGGCAATCAGCCCCAGCATTTT. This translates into CASSMLGGGNQPQHF.

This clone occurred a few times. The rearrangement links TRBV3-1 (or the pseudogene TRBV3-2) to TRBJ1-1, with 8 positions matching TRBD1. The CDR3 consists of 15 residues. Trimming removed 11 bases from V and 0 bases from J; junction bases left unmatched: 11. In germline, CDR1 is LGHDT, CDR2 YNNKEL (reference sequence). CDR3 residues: CAEGTGILMNTEAFF. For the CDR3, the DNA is TGTGCCGAGGGGACAGGTATACTCATGAACACTGAAGCTTTCTTT.

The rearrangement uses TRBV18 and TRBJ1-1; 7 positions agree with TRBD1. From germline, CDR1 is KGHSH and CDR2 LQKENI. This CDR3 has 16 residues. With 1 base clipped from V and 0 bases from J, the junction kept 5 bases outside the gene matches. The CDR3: CASSPQGAGLNTEAFF. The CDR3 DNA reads TGTGCCAGCTCACCACAGGGGGCGGGTTTGAACACTGAAGCTTTCTTT. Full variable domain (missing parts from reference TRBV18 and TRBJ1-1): NAGVMQNPRHLVRRRGQEARLRCSPMKGHSHVYWYRQLPEEGLKFMVYLQKENIIDESGMPKERFSAEFPKEGPSILRIQQVVRGDSAAYFCASSPQGAGLNTEAFFGQGTRLTVV.

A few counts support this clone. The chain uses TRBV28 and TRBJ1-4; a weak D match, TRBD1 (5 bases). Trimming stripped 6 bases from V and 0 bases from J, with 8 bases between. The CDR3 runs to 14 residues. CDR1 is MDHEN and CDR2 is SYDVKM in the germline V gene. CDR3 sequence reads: CASSTTATNEKLFF. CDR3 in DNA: TGTGCCAGCAGCACGACAGCAACTAATGAAAAACTGTTTTTT.

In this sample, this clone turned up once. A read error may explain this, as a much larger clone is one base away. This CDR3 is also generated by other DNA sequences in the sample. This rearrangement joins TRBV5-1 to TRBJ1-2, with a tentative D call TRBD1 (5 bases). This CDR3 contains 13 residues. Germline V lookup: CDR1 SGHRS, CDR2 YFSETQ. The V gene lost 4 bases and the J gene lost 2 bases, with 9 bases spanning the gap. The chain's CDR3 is CASSPGGNYGYTF. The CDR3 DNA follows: TGCGCCAGCAGCCCCGGGGGAAACTATGGCTACACCTTC.

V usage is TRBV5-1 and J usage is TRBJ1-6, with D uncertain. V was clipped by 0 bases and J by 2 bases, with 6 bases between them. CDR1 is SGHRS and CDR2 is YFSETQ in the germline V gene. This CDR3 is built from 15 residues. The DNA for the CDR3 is TGCGCCAGCAGCTTGGAAACAACCTATAATTCACCCCTCCACTTT. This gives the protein CASSLETTYNSPLHF.

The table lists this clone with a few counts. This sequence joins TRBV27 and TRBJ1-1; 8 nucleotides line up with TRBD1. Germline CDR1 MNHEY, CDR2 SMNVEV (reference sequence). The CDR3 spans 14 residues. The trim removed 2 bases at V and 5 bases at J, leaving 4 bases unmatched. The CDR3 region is CASSLQGARTEAFF. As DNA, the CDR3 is TGTGCCAGCAGTTTACAGGGGGCGCGGACTGAAGCTTTCTTT.

The CDR3 region is CASSQGGQSGGYTF. The DNA for the CDR3 is TGTGCCAGCAGCCAAGGGGGACAGAGCGGAGGCTACACCTTC. This chain joins TRBV14 and TRBJ1-2; 7 positions match TRBD1. Germline CDR1 reads SGHDN; CDR2 reads FVKESK. The CDR3 has 14 amino acids. After removal of 1 base from V and 8 bases from J, the junction contained 7 bases not matched to a gene. The full variable domain, completed using reference TRBV14 and TRBJ1-2, is EAGVTQFPSHSVIEKGQTVTLRCDPISGHDNLYWYRRVMGKEIKFLLHFVKESKQDESGMPNNRFLAERTGGTYSTLKVQPAELEDSGVYFCASSQGGQSGGYTFGSGTRLTVV.

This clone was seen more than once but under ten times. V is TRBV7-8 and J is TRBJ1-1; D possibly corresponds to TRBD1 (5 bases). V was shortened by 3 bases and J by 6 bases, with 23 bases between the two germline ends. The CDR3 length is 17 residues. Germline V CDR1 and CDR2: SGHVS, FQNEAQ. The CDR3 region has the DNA TGTGCCAGCAGCTTGGGGAACAGGAGACGGCTGGGCCCTGAAGCTTTCTTT. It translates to CASSLGNRRRLGPEAFF.

CDR3 sequence (DNA): TGTGCCAGCAGCTTCCAGACAGGGGAGGTCGGGGAGCTGTTTTTT. Translating it yields CASSFQTGEVGELFF. The genes are TRBV11-2 and TRBJ2-2; 8 bases line up with TRBD1. J was trimmed by 7 bases and V by 3 bases; bases with no gene match: 7. This CDR3 comprises 15 residues. Germline V lookup: CDR1 SGHAT, CDR2 FQNNGV.

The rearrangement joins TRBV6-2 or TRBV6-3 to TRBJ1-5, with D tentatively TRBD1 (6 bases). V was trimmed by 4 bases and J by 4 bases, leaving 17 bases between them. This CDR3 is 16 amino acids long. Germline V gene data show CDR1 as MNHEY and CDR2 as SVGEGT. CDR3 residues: CASSLPIRRGNQPQHF. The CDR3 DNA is TGTGCCAGCAGTTTACCAATTCGTAGGGGGAATCAGCCCCAGCATTTT.

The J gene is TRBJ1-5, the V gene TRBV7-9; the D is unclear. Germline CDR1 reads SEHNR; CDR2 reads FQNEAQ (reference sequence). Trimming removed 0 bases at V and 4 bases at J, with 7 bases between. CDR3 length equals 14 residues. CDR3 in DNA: TGTGCCAGCAGCTTAGCGGCCGTTAATCAGCCCCAGCATTTT. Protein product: CASSLAAVNQPQHF.

As DNA, the CDR3 is TGTGCCACCAGTGCAGGCCTCAGCAATCAGCCCCAGCATTTT. Amino acid sequence: CATSAGLSNQPQHF. The chain links TRBV24-1 to TRBJ1-5; D not certain. Germline V CDR1 and CDR2: KGHDR, SFDVKD. Between the trimmed V and J ends, which lost 5 bases and 1 base, there was a span of 8 bases. The length of the CDR3 is 14 residues.